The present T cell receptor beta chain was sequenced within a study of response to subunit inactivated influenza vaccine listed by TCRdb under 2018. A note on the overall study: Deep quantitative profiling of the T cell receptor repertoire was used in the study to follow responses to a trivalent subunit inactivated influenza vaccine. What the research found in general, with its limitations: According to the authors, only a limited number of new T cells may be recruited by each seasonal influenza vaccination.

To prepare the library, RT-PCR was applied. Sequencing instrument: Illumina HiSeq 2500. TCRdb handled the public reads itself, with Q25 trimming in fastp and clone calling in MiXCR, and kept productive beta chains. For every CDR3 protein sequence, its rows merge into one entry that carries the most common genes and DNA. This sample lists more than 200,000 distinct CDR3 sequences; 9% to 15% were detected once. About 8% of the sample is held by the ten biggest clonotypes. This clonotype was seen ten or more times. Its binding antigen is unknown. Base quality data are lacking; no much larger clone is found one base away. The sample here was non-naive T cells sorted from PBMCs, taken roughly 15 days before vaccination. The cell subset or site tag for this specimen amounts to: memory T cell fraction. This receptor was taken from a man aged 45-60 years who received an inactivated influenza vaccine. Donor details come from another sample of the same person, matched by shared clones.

At the DNA level, the sequence is TGTGCCAGCAGCTTAGGGACAGGGCTCTACAATGAGCAGTTCTTC. This yields the protein CASSLGTGLYNEQFF. The V and J segments used are TRBV13 and TRBJ2-1; 7 middle bases align to TRBD1. Trimming takes 0 bases off V and 3 bases off J; junction bases not matched to a gene: 2. Counted from cysteine to phenylalanine, this CDR3 has 15 amino acids. The CDR3 DNA has 45 bases and is translated from base 1. CDR1 and CDR2, looked up from the germline V gene (reference sequence), are PRHDT and FYEKMQ. The full variable domain, with segments outside the CDR3 supplied by the reference TRBV13 and TRBJ2-1 proteins, appears as AAGVIQSPRHLIKEKRETATLKCYPIPRHDTVYWYQQGPGQDPQFLISFYEKMQSDKGSIPDRFSAQQFSDYHSELNMSSLELGDSALYFCASSLGTGLYNEQFFGPGTRLTVL.